A single T cell receptor (beta chain) is shown here with its context. The method was immunoSEQ multiplex PCR; TCRdb's version includes in-frame clones alone and lacks a portion of them. The sample consists of 2,800 or so clones, approximately 85% of them appearing once. The record originates from a study of brain metastases from non-small cell lung cancer. V was pared by 4 bases and J by 4 bases, with 8 bases of the junction left unmatched. This CDR3 has 15 amino acids. Germline values: CDR1 SGDLS, CDR2 YYNGEE. Sequenced: primary lung tumor tissue. V gene TRBV9 combines with J gene TRBJ2-5, with 9 bases identical to TRBD2. The TCR originated in a donor aged 40 or older with non-small cell lung cancer. The DNA for the CDR3 is TGTGCCAGCAGCACCCAGACTAGCGGTTTAGAGACCCAGTACTTC. Encoded protein: CASSTQTSGLETQYF.